The source of this T cell receptor beta chain is a study of CD8 T cells in ankylosing spondylitis. TCRdb independently ran MiXCR on the 5' RACE reads; one entry per CDR3 protein. This sample has about 450,000 distinct CDR3 sequences; roughly 25% occur once, and the top ten carry about 0.92%. V shed 3 bases, J shed 1 base, and the junction held 1 base outside the gene matches. This CDR3 is 14 amino acids long. This clonotype occurred many times. Its antigen is unidentified. Points from the study as a whole: Relatively scarce in peripheral blood, disease-linked clones were CD8+. Enrichment of disease-linked clones was reportedly significant in matched ankylosing spondylitis synovial fluid. Among TCR beta sequences, a motif of 7 to 9 highly homologous variants appeared characteristic of ankylosing spondylitis blood.

Source material: blood, either unsorted or a sorted T cell fraction (not recorded which). The source of this sequence is a male donor with ankylosing spondylitis. The chain carries TRBV12-3 or TRBV12-4 and TRBJ1-1, with TRBD1 identical over 8 bases. In DNA, the CDR3 is TGTGCCAGCAGTTTGACAGGGGCGAACACTGAAGCTTTCTTT. Its translation: CASSLTGANTEAFF.